The rows below give T cell receptor beta chains drawn from one sample of a study of blood T cell repertoires in COVID-19. Here immunoSEQ multiplex PCR was the method, and the copy in TCRdb shows in-frame clones only, minus some. Of roughly 100,000 clones in the sample, approximately 83% were seen once. The sequenced material came from peripheral blood. Receptors were obtained from a man aged 45-65 years with acute or convalescent COVID-19. The CDR3 runs from the conserved cysteine through the conserved F or W. Fields, in order: J gene, V gene, clone size, D gene, CDR3 DNA, CDR3 protein. The D gene is left open where the match is weak. Clone size appears in some rows only: once, few, many, or a class for an expanded clone.

J: TRBJ1-2; V: TRBV5-4; size: once; D: NA; DNA: TGTGCCAGCACCCTGGGTTCGGGGTTCGGCTACACCTTC; CDR3: CASTLGSGFGYTF
J: TRBJ1-4; V: TRBV2; size: NA; D: NA; DNA: TGTGCCAGCAGTCCGCAACAGGATAGTAGTGAAAAACTGTTTTTT; CDR3: CASSPQQDSSEKLFF
J: TRBJ2-7; V: TRBV30; size: NA; D: NA; DNA: TGTGCCTGGGGGAGGACCTACGAGCAGTACTTC; CDR3: CAWGRTYEQYF
J: TRBJ2-2; V: TRBV28; size: NA; D: NA; DNA: TGTGCCAGCAGTTTAGTCTTCGCCGGGGAGCTGTTTTTT; CDR3: CASSLVFAGELFF
J: TRBJ2-2; V: TRBV7-3; size: medium-sized; D: NA; DNA: TGTGCCAGCAGCTTAAAAGCCGCCTCGTGGACCGGGGAGCTGTTTTTT; CDR3: CASSLKAASWTGELFF
J: TRBJ1-2; V: TRBV5-4; size: few; D: TRBD1; DNA: TGTGCCAGCAGCATTAGGACAGGCGGCTACACCTTC; CDR3: CASSIRTGGYTF
J: TRBJ2-3; V: TRBV2; size: NA; D: TRBD2; DNA: TGTGCCAGCAGAAATACTCTAGCGGGGGGGCCGGATACGCAGTATTTT; CDR3: CASRNTLAGGPDTQYF
J: TRBJ2-2; V: TRBV7-6; size: NA; D: NA; DNA: TGTGCCAGCAGCTTCTCCACCGGGACTGTGAACACCGGGGAGCTGTTTTTT; CDR3: CASSFSTGTVNTGELFF
J: TRBJ1-2; V: TRBV3-1/TRBV3-2; size: NA; D: TRBD1; DNA: TGTGCCAGCAGGACGGACAGGAAGAGCGGCTACACCTTC; CDR3: CASRTDRKSGYTF
J: TRBJ2-3; V: TRBV7-3; size: NA; D: TRBD2; DNA: TGTGCCAGCAGCTCTGGACTAGCGGGGGGGCAGGGTACGCAGTATTTT; CDR3: CASSSGLAGGQGTQYF
J: TRBJ1-1; V: TRBV19; size: few; D: NA; DNA: TGTGCCAGTAGCAACGGGGGGACTGAAGCTTTCTTT; CDR3: CASSNGGTEAFF
J: TRBJ1-1; V: TRBV11-3; size: NA; D: TRBD1; DNA: TGTGCCAGCAGCATAAGGGGACAGGGAGCTGAAGCTTTCTTT; CDR3: CASSIRGQGAEAFF
J: TRBJ1-6; V: TRBV7-8; size: NA; D: TRBD1; DNA: TGTGCCAGCAGCTCACAAGCACAGGGGAATAATTCACCCCTCCACTTT; CDR3: CASSSQAQGNNSPLHF
J: TRBJ1-5; V: TRBV9; size: NA; D: TRBD1; DNA: TGTGCCAGCAGTCCTTCCGGACAGGGGGCTATTCAGCCCCAGCATTTT; CDR3: CASSPSGQGAIQPQHF